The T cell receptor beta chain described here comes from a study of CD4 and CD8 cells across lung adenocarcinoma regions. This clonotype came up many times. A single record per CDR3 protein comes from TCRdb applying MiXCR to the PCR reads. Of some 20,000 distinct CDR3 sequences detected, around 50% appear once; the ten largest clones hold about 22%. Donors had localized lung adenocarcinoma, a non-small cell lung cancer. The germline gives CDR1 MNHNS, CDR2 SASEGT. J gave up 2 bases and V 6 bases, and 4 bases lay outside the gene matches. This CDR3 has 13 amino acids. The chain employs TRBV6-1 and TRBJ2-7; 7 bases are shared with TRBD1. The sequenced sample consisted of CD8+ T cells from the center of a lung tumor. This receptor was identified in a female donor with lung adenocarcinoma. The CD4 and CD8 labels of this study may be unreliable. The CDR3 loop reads CASSVQGAYEQYF. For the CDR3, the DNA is TGTGCCAGCAGCGTTCAGGGGGCCTACGAGCAGTACTTC.